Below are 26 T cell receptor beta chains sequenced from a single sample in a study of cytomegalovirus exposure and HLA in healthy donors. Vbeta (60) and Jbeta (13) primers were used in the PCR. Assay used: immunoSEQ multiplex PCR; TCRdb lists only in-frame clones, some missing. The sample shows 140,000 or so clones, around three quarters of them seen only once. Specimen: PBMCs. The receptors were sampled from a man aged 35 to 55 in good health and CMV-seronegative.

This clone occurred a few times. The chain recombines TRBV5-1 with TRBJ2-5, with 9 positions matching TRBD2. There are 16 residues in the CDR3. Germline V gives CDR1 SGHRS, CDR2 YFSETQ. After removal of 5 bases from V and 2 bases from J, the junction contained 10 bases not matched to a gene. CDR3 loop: CASSLPSGVQQETQYF. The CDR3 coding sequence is TGCGCCAGCAGTCTACCTAGCGGGGTGCAGCAAGAGACCCAGTACTTC.

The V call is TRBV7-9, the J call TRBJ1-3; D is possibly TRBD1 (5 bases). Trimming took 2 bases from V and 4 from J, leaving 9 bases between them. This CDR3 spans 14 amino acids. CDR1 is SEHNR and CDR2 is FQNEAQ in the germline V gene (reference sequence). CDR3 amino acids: CASSLQGTGNTIYF. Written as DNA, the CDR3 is TGTGCCAGCAGCTTACAGGGCACCGGAAACACCATATATTTT.

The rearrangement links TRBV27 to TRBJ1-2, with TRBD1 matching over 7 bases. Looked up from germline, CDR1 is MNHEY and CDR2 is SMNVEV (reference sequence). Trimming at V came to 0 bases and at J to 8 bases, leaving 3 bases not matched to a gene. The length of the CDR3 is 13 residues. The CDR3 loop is CASSLSGGRGYTF. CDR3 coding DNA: TGTGCCAGCAGTTTATCAGGGGGCCGAGGCTACACCTTC.

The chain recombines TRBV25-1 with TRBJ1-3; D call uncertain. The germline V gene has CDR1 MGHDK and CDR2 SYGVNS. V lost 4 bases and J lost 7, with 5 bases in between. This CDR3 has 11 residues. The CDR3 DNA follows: TGTGCCAGCAGTGTTTCTAACACCATATATTTT. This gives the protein CASSVSNTIYF.

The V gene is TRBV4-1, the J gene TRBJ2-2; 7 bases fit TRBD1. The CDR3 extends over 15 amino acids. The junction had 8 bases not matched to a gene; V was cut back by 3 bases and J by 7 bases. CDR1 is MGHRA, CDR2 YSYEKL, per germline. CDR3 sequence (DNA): TGCGCCAGCAGCCAGATAACAGGGGCGGACGGGGAGCTGTTTTTT. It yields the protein CASSQITGADGELFF.

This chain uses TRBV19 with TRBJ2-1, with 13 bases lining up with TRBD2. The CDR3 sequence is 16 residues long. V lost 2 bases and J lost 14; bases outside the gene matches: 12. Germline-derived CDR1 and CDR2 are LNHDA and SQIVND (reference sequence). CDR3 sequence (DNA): TGTGCCAGTAGTATATTCTACGGGACTAGCGGGGTCATTGAGTTCTTC. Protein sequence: CASSIFYGTSGVIEFF. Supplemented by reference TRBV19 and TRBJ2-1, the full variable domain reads DGGITQSPKYLFRKEGQNVTLSCEQNLNHDAMYWYRQDPGQGLRLIYYSQIVNDFQKGDIAEGYSVSREKKESFPLTVTSAQKNPTAFYLCASSIFYGTSGVIEFFGPGTRLTVL.

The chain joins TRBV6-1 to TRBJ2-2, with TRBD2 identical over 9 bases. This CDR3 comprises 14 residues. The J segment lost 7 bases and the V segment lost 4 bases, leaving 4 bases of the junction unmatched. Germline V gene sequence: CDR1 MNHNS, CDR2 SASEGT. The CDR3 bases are TGTGCCAGCAGTGCCAGCGGGAGGAACGGGGAGCTGTTTTTT. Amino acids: CASSASGRNGELFF.

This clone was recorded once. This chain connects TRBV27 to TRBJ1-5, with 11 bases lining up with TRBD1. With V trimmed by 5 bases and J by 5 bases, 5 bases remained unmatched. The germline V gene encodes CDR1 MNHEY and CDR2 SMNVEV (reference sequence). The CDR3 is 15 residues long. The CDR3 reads CASSPWTGGDQPQHF. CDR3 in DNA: TGTGCCAGCAGTCCATGGACAGGGGGCGATCAGCCCCAGCATTTT.

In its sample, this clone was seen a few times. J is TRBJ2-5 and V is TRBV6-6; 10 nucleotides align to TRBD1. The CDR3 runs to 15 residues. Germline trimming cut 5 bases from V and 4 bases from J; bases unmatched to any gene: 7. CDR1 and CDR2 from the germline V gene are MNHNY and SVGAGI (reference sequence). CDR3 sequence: CASSLDRGPGETQYF. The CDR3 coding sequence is TGTGCCAGCAGTCTTGACAGGGGGCCGGGAGAGACCCAGTACTTC.

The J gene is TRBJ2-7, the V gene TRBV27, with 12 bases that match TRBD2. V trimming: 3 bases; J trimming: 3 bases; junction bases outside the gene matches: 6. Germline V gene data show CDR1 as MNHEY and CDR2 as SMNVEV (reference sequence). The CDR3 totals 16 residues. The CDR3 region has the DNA TGTGCCAGCAGTTTCACAAGACTAGCGGGAGACTACGAGCAGTACTTC. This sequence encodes CASSFTRLAGDYEQYF.

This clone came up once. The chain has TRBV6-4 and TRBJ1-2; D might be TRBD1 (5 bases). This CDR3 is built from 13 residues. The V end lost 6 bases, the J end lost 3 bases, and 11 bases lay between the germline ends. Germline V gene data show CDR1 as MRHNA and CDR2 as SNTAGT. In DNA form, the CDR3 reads TGTGCCAGCAGCGGCAGGGTTTACTATGGCTACACCTTC. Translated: CASSGRVYYGYTF.

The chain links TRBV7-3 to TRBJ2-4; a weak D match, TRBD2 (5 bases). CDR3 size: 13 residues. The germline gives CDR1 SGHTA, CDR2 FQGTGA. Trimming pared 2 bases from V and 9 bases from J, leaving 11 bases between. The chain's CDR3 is CASSLDPGSIQYF. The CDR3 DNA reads TGTGCCAGCAGCTTAGATCCGGGGAGCATTCAGTACTTC.

CDR3 amino acids: CASSEKQVHPEAFF. The CDR3 DNA follows: TGTGCCAGCAGCGAAAAACAGGTTCATCCTGAAGCTTTCTTT. The chain uses TRBV13 and TRBJ1-1; a possible D gene is TRBD1 (5 bases). The CDR3 is made up of 14 amino acids. V was clipped by 5 bases and J by 6 bases, with 16 bases between them. Germline CDR1 and CDR2: PRHDT and FYEKMQ (reference sequence).

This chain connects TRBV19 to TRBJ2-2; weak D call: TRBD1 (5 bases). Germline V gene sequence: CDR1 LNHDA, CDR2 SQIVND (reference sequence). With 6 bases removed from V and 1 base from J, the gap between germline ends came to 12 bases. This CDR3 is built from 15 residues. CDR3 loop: CASRQGVGNTGELFF. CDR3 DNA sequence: TGTGCCAGTAGGCAGGGCGTGGGGAACACCGGGGAGCTGTTTTTT.

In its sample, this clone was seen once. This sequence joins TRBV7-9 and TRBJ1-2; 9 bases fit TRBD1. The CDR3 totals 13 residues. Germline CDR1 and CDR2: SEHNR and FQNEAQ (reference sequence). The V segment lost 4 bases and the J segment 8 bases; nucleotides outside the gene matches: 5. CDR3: CASSSGTGKGYTF. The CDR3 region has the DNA TGTGCCAGCAGCTCCGGGACAGGGAAGGGCTACACCTTC.

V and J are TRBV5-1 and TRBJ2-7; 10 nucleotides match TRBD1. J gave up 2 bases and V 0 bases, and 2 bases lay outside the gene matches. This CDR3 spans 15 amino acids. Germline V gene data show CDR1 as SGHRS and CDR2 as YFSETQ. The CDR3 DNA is TGCGCCAGCAGCTTGGGGACAGGGGGACCCTACGAGCAGTACTTC. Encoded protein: CASSLGTGGPYEQYF.

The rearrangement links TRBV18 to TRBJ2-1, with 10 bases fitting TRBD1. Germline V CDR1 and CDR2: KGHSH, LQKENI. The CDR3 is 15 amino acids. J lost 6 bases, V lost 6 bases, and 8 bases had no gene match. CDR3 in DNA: TGTGCCAGCTCTCTAGGGACAGGGGATTTCAATGAGCAGTTCTTC. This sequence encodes CASSLGTGDFNEQFF.

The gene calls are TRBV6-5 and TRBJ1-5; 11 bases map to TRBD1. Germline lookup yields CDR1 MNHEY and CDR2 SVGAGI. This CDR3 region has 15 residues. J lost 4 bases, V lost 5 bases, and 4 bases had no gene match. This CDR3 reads CASSRGTGGNQPQHF. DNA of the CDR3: TGTGCCAGCAGTCGGGGGACAGGGGGGAATCAGCCCCAGCATTTT.

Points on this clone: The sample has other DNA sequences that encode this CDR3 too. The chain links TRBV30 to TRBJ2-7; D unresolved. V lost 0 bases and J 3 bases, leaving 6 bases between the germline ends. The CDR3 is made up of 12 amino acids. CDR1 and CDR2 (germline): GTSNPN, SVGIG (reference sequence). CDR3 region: CAWSVGGYEQYF. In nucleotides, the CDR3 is TGTGCCTGGAGTGTAGGCGGCTACGAGCAGTACTTC.

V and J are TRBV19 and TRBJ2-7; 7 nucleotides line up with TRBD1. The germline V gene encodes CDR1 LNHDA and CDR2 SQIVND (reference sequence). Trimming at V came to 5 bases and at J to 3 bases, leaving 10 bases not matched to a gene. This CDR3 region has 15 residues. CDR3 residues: CASSSPGAGGYEQYF. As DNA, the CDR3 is TGTGCCAGTAGTTCCCCCGGGGCAGGGGGCTACGAGCAGTACTTC.

This chain's CDR3 is CSGIGKETQYF. CDR3 DNA sequence: TGCAGCGGGATCGGGAAAGAGACCCAGTACTTC. This chain joins TRBV29-1 and TRBJ2-5; TRBD2 might be the D (5 bases). Trimming pared 7 bases from V and 3 bases from J, leaving 9 bases between. Germline V CDR1 and CDR2: SQVTM, ANQGSEA. This CDR3 spans 11 amino acids.

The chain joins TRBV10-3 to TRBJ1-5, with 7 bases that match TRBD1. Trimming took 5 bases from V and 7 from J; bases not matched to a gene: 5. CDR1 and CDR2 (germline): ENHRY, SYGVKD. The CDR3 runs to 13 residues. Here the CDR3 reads CAISFRGEQPQHF. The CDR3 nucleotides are TGTGCCATCAGTTTCAGGGGGGAACAGCCCCAGCATTTT.

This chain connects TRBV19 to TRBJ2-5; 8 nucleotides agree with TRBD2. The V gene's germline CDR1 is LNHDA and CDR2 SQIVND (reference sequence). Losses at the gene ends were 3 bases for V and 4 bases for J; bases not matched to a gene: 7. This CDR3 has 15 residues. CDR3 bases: TGTGCCAGTAGTATCGGGGGGGCGGGAGGAGAGACCCAGTACTTC. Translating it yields CASSIGGAGGETQYF.

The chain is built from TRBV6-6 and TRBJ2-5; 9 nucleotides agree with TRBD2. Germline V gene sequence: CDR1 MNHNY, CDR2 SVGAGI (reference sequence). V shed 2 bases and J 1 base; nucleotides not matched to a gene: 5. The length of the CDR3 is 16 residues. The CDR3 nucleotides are TGTGCCAGCAGTTACAAGCTAGCGGGGCCCCAAGAGACCCAGTACTTC. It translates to CASSYKLAGPQETQYF.

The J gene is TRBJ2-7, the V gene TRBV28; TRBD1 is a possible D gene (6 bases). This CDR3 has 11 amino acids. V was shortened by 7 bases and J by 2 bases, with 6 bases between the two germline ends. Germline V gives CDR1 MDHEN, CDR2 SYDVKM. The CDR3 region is CASKGAYEQYF. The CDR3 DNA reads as TGTGCCAGCAAGGGGGCCTACGAGCAGTACTTC. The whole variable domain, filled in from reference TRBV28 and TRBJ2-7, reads DVKVTQSSRYLVKRTGEKVFLECVQDMDHENMFWYRQDPGLGLRLIYFSYDVKMKEKGDIPEGYSVSREKKERFSLILESASTNQTSMYLCASKGAYEQYFGPGTRLTVT.

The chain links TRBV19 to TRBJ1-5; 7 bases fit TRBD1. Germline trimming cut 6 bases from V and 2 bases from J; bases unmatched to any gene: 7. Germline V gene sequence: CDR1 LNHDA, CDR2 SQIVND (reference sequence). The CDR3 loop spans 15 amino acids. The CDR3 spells CASSYRGTGNQPQHF. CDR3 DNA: TGTGCCAGTAGCTACAGGGGAACGGGCAATCAGCCCCAGCATTTT.